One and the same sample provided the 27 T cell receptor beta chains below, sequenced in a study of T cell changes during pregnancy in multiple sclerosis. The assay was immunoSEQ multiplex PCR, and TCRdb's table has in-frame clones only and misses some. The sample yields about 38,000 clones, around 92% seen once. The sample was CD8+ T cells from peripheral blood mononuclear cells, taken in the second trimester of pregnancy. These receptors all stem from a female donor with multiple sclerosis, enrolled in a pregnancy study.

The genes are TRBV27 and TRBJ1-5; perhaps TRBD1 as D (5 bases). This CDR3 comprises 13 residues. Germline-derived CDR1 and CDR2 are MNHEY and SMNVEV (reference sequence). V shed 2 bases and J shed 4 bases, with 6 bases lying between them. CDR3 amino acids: CASSLRGNQPQHF. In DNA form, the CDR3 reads TGTGCCAGCAGTTTAAGGGGTAATCAGCCCCAGCATTTT.

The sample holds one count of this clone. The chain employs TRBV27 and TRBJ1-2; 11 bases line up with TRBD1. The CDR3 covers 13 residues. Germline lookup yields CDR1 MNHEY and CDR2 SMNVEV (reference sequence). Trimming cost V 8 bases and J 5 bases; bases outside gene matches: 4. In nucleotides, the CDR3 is TGTGCCAGCCTCGGACAGGGGGCGTATGGCTACACCTTC. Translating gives CASLGQGAYGYTF.

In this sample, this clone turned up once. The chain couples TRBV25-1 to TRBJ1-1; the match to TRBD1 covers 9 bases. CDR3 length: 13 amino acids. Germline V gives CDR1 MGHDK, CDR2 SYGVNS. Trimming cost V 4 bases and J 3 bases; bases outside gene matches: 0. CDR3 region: CASSGTGDTEAFF. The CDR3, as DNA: TGTGCCAGCAGTGGGACAGGGGACACTGAAGCTTTCTTT.

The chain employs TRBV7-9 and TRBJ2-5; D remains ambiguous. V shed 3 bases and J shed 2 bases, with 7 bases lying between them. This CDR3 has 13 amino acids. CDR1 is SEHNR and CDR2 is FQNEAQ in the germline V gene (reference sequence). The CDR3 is CASSFGSQETQYF. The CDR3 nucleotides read TGTGCCAGCAGCTTTGGCAGTCAAGAGACCCAGTACTTC.

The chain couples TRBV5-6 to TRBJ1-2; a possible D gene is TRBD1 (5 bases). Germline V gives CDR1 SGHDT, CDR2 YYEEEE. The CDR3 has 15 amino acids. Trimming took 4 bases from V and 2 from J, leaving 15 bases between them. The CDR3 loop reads CASSRADSTNYGYTF. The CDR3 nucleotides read TGTGCCAGCAGCCGAGCTGACAGCACCAACTATGGCTACACCTTC. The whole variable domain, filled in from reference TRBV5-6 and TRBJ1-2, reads DAGVTQSPTHLIKTRGQQVTLRCSPKSGHDTVSWYQQALGQGPQFIFQYYEEEERQRGNFPDRFSGHQFPNYSSELNVNALLLGDSALYLCASSRADSTNYGYTFGSGTRLTVV.

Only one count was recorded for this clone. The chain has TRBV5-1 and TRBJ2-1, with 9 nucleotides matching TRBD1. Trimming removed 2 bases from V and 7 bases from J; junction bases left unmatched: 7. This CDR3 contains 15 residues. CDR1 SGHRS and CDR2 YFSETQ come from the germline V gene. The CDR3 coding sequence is TGCGCCAGCAGCTTTACAGGGGGCCTCTTTAATGAGCAGTTCTTC. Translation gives CASSFTGGLFNEQFF.

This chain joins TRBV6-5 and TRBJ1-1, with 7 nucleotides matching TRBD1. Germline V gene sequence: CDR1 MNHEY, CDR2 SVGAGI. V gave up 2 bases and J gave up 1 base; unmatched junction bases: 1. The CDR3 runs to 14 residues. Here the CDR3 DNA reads TGTGCCAGCAGTTACGGGACAGCGAACACTGAAGCTTTCTTT. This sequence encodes CASSYGTANTEAFF.

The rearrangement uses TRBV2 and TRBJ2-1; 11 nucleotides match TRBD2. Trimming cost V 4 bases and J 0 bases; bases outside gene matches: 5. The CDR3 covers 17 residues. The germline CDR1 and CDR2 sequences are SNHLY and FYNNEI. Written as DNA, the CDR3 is TGTGCCAGCAGTGGAACTAGCGGGAGCCTCTCCTACAATGAGCAGTTCTTC. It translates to CASSGTSGSLSYNEQFF.

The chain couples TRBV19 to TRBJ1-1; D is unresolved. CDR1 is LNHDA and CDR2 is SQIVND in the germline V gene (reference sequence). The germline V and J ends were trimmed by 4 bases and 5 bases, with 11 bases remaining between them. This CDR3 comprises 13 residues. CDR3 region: CASSRAHWTEAFF. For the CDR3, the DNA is TGTGCCAGTAGTAGGGCACACTGGACTGAAGCTTTCTTT. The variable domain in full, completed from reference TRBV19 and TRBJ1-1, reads DGGITQSPKYLFRKEGQNVTLSCEQNLNHDAMYWYRQDPGQGLRLIYYSQIVNDFQKGDIAEGYSVSREKKESFPLTVTSAQKNPTAFYLCASSRAHWTEAFFGQGTRLTVV.

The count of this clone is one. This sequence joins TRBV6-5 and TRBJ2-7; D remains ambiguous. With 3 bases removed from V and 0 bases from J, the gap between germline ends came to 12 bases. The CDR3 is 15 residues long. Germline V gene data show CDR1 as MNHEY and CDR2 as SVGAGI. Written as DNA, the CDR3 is TGTGCCAGCAGTTATGAGGAAGGAAGCTCCTACGAGCAGTACTTC. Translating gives CASSYEEGSSYEQYF.

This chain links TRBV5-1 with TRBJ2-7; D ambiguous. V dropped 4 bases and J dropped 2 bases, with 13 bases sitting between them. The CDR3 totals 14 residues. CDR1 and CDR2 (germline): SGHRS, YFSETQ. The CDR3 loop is CASSPAGQTYEQYF. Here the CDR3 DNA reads TGCGCCAGCAGCCCGGCTGGGCAGACCTACGAGCAGTACTTC.

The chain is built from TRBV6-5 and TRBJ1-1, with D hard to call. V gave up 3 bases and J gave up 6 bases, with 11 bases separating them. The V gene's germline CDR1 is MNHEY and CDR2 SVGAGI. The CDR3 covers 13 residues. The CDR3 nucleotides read TGTGCCAGCAGTTATGGTCCAGGATCTGAAGCTTTCTTT. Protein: CASSYGPGSEAFF.

CDR3 region: CASSAGVEQYF. CDR3 in DNA: TGTGCCAGCAGTGCAGGGGTCGAGCAGTACTTC. The V gene is TRBV6-1, the J gene TRBJ2-7, with D possibly TRBD1 on 6 matching bases. CDR3 length equals 11 residues. Trimming took 4 bases from V and 6 from J, leaving 7 bases between them. The germline CDR1 and CDR2 sequences are MNHNS and SASEGT.

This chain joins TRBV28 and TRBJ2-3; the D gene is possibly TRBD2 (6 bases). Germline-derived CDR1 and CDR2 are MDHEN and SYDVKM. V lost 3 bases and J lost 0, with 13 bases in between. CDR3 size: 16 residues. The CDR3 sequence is CASSFDLGTSTDTQYF. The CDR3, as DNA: TGTGCCAGCAGTTTTGACCTCGGGACTAGCACAGATACGCAGTATTTT.

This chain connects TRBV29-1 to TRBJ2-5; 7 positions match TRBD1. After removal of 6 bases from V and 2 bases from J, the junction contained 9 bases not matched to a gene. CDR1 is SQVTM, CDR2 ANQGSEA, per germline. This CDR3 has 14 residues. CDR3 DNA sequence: TGCAGCGTCATCTTCCTGGGACAGCAAGAGACCCAGTACTTC. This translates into CSVIFLGQQETQYF.

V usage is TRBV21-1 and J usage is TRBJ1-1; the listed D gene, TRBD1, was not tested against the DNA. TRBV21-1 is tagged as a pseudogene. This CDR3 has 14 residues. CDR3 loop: CASSNRAVNTEAFF. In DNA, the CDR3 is TGTGCCAGCAGCAACAGGGCGGTGAACACTGAAGCTTTCTTT.

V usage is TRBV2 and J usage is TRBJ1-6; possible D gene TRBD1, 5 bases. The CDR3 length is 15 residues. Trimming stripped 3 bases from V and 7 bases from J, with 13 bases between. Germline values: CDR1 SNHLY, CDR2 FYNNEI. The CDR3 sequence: CASSEETALNSPLHF. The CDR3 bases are TGTGCCAGCAGTGAGGAGACAGCCCTAAATTCACCCCTCCACTTT.

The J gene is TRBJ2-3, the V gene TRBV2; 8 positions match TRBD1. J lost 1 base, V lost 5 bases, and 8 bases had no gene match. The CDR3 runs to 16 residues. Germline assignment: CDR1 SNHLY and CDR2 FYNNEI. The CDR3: CASSFQGAFGTDTQYF. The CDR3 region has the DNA TGTGCCAGCAGTTTCCAGGGGGCCTTCGGCACAGATACGCAGTATTTT.

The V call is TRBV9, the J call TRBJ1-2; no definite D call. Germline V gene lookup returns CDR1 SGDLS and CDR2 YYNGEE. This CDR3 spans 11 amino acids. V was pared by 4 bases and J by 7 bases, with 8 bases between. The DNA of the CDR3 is TGTGCCAGCAGCACCAGTGCTGGCTACACCTTC. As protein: CASSTSAGYTF.

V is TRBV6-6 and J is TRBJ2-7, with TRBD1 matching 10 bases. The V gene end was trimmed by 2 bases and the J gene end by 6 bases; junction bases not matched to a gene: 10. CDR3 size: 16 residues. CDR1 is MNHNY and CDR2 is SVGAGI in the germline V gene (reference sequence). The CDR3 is CASSYLLTGGLSEQYF. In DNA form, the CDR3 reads TGTGCCAGCAGTTACCTTTTGACAGGGGGCTTAAGCGAGCAGTACTTC.

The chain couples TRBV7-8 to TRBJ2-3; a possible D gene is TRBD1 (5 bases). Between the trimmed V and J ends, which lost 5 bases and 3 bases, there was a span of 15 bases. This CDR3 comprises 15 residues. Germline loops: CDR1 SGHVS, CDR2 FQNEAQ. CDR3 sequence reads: CASSPQGVGTDTQYF. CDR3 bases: TGTGCCAGCAGCCCTCAGGGTGTGGGGACAGATACGCAGTATTTT.

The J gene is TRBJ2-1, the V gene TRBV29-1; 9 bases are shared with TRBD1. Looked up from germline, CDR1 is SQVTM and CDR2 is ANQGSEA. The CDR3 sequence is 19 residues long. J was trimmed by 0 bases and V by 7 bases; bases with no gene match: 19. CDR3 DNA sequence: TGCAGCGCCACGGGACAGGGAACCTCGCGGGACTTCTCCTACAATGAGCAGTTCTTC. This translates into CSATGQGTSRDFSYNEQFF.

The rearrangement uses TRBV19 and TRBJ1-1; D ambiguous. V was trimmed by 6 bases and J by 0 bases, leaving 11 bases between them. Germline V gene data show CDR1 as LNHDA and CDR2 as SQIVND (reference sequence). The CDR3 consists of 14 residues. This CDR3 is CASSAPRVNTEAFF. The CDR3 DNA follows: TGTGCCAGTAGCGCCCCGCGCGTGAACACTGAAGCTTTCTTT.

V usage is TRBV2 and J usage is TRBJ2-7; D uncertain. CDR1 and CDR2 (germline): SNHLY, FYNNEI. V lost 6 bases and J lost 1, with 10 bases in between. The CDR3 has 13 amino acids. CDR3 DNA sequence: TGTGCCAGCAGGGCCGACTGGTCCTACGAGCAGTACTTC. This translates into CASRADWSYEQYF.

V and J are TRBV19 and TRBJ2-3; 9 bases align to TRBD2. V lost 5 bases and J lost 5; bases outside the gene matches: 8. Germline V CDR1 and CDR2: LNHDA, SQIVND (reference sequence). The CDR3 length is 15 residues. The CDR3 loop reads CASSPSSGTGDTQYF. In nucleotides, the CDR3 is TGTGCCAGTAGTCCATCTAGCGGGACGGGAGATACGCAGTATTTT.

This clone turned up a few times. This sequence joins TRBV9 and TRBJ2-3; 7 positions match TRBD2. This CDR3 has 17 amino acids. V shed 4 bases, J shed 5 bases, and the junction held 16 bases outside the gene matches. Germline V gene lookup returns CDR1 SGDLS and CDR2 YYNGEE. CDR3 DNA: TGTGCCAGCAGCCCCCCGATGGGAGTACCGGGGGGAGATACGCAGTATTTT. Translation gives CASSPPMGVPGGDTQYF.

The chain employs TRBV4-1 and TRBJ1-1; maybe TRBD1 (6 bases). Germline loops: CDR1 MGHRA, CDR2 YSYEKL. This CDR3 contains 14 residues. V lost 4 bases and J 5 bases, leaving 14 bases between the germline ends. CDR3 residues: CASSPAGGRTEAFF. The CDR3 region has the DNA TGCGCCAGCAGCCCCGCGGGGGGCAGGACTGAAGCTTTCTTT.